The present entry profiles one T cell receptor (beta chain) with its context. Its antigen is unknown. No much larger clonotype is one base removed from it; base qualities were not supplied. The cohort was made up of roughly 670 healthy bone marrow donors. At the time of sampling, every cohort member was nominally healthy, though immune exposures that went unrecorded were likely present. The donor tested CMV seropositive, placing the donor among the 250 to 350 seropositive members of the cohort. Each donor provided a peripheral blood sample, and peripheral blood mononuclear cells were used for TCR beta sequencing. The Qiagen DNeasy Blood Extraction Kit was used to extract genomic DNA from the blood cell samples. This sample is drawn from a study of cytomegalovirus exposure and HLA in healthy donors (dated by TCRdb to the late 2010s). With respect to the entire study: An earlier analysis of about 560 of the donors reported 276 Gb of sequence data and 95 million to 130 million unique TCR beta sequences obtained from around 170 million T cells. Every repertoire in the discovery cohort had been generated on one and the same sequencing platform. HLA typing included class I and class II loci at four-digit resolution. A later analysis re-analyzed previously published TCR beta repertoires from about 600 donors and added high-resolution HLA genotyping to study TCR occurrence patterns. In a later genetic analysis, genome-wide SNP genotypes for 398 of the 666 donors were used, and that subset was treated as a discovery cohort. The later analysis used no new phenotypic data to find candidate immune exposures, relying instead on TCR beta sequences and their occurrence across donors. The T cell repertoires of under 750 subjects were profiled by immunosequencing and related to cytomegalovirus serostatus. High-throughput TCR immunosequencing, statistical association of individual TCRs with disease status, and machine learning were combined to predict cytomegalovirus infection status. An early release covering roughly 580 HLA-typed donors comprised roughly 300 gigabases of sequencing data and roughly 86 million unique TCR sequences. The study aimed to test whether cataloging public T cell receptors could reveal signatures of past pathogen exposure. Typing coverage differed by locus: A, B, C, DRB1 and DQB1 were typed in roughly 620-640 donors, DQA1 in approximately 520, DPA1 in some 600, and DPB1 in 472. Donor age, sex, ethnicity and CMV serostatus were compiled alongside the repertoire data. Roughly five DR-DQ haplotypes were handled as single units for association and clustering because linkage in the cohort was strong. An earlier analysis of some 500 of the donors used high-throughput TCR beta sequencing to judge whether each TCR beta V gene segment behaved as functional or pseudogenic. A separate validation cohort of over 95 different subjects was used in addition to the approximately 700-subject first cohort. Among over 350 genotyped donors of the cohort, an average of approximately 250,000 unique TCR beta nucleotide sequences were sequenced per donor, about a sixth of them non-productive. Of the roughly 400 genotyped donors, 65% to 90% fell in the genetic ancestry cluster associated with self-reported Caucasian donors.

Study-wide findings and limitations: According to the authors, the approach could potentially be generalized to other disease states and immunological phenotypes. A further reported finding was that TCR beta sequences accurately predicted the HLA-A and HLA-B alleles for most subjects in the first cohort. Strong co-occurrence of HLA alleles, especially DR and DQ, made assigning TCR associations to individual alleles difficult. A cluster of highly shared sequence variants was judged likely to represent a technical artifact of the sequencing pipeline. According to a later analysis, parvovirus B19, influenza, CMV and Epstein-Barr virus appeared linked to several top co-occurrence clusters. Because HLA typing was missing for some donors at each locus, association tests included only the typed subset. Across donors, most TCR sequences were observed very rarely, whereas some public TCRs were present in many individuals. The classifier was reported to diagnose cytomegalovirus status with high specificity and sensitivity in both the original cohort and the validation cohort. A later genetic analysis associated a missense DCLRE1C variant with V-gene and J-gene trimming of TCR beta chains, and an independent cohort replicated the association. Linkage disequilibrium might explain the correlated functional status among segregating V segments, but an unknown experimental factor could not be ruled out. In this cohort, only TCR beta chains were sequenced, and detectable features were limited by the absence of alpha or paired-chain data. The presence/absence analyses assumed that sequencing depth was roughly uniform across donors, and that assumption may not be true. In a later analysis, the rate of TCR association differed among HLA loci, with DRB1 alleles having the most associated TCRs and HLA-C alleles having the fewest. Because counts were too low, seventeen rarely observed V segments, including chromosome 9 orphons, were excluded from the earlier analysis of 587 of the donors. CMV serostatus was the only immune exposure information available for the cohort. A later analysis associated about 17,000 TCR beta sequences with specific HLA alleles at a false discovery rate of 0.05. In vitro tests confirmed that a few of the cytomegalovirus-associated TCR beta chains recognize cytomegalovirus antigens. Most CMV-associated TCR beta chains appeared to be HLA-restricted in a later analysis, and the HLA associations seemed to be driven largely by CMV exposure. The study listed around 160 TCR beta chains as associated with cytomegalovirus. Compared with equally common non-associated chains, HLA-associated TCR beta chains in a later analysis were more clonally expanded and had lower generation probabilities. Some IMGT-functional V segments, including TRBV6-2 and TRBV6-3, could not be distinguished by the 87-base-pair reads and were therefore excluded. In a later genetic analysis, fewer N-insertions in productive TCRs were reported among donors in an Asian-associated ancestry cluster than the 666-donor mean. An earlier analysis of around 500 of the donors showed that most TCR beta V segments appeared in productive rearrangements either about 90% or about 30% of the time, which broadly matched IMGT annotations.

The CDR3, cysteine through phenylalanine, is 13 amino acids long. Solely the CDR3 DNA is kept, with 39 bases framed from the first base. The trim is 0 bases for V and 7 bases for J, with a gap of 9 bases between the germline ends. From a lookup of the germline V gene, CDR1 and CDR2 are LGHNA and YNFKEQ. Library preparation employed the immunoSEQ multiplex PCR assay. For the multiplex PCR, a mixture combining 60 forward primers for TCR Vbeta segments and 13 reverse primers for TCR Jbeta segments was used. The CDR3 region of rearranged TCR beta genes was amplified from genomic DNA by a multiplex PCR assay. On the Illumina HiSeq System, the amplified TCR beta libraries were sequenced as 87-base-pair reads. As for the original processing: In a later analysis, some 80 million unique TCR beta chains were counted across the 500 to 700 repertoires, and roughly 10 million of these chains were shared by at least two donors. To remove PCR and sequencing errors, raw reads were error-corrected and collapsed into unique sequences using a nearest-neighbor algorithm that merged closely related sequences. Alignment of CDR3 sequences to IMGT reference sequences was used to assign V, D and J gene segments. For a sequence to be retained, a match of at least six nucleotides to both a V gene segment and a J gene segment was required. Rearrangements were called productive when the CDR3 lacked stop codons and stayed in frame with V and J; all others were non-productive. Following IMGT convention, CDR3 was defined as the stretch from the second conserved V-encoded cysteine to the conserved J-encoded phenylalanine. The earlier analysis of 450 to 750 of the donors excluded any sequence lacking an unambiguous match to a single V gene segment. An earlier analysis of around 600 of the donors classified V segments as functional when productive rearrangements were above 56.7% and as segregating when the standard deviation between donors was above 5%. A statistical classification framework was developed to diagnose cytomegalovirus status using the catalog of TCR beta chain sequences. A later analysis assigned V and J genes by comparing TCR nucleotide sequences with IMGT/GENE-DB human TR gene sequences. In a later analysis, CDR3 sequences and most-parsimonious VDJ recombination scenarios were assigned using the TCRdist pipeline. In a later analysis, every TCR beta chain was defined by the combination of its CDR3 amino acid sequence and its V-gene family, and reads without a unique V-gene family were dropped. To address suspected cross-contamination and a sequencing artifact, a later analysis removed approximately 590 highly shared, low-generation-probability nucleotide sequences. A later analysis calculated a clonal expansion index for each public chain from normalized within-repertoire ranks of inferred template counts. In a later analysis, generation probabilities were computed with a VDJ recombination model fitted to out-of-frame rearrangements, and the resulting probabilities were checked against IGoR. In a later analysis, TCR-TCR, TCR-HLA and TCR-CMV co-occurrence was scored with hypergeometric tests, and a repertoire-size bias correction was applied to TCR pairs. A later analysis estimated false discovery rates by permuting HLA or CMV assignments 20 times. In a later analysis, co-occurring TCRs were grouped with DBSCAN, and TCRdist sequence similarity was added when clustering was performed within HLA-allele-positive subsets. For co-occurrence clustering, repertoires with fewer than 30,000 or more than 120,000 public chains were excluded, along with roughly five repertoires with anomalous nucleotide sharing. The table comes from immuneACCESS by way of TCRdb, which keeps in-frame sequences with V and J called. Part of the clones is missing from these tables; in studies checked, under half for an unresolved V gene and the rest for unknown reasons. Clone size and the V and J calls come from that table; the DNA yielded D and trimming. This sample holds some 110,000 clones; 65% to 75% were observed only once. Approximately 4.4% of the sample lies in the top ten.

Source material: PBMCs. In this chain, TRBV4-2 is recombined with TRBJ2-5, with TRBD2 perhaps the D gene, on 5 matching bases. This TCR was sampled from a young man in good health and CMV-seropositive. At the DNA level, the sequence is TGTGCCAGCAGCCAAGAAAGAGGGCGGACCCAGTACTTC. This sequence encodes CASSQERGRTQYF.